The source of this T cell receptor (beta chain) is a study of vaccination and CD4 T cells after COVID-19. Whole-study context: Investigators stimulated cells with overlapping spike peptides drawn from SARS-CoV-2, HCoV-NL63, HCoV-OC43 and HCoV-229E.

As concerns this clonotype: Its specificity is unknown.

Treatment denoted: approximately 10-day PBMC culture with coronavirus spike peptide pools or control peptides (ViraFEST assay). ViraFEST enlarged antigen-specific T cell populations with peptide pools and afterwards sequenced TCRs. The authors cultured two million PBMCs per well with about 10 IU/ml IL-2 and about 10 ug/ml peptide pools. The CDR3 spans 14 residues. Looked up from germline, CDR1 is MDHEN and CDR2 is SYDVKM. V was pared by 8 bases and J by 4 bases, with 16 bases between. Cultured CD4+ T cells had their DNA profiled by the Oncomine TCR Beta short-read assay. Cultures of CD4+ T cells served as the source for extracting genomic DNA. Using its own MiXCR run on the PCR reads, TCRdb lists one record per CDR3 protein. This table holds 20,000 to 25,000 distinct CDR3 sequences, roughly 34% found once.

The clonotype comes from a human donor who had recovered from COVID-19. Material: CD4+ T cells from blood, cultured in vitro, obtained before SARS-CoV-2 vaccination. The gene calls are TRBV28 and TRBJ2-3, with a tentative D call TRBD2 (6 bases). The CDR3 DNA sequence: TGTGCCAGCCACATAGTGGGAGGCGCAGATACGCAGTATTTT. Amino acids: CASHIVGGADTQYF.